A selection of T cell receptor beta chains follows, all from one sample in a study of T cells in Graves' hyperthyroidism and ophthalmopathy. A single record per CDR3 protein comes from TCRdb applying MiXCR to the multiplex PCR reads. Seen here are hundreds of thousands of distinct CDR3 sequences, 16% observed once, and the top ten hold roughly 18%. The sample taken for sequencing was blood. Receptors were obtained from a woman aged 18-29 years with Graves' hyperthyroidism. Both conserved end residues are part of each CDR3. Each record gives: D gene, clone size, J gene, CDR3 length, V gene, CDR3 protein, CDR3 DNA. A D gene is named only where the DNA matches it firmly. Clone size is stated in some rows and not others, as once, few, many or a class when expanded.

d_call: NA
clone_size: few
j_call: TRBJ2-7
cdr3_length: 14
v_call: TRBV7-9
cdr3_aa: CASSLAPGKYEQYF
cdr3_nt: TGTGCCAGCAGCTTAGCTCCGGGGAAGTACGAGCAGTACTTC

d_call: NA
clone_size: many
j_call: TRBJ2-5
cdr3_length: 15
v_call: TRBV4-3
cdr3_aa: CASSQDWVSRETQYF
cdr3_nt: TGCGCCAGCAGCCAAGACTGGGTTTCGAGAGAGACCCAGTACTTC

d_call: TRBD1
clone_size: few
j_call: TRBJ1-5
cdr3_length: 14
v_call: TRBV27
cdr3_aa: CASSYRGGPQPQHF
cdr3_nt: TGTGCCAGCAGTTACAGGGGGGGTCCCCAGCCCCAGCATTTT

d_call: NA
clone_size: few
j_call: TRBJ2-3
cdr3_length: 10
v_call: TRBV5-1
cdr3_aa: CAPVLDTQYF
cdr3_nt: TGCGCACCGGTCTTGGATACGCAGTATTTT

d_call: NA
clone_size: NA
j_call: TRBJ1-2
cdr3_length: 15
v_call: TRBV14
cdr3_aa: CASSQSSGRVYGYTF
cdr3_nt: TGTGCCAGCAGCCAATCATCGGGACGCGTCTATGGCTACACCTTC

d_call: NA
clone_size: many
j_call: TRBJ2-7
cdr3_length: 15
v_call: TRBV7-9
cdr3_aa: CASSFPQGLTYEQYF
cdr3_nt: TGTGCCAGCAGCTTCCCCCAGGGGCTAACCTACGAGCAGTACTTC

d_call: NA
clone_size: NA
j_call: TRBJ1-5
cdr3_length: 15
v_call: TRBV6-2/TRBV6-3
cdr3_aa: CASTRGADSNQPQHF
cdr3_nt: TGTGCCAGCACGAGAGGTGCGGATAGCAATCAGCCCCAGCATTTT

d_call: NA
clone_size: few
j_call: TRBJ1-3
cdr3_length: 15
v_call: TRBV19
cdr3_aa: CASSLVPGPGNTIYF
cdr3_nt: TGTGCCAGTAGTTTGGTCCCCGGCCCTGGAAACACCATATATTTT

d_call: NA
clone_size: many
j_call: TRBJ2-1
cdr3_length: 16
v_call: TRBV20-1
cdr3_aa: CSAPGRARNSYNEQFF
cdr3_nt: TGCAGTGCCCCCGGTAGGGCGCGCAATTCCTACAATGAGCAGTTCTTC

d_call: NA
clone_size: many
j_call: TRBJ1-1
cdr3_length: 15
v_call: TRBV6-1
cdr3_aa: CASSELVSVAREAFF
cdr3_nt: TGTGCCAGCAGTGAATTGGTATCTGTCGCGAGGGAAGCTTTCTTT

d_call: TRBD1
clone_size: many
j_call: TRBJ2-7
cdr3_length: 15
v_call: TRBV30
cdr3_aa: CAWSVRTGWAYEQYF
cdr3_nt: TGTGCCTGGAGTGTACGGACAGGGTGGGCCTACGAGCAGTACTTC

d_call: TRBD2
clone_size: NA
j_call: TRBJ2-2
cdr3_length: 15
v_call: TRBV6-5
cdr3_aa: CASSYRAGVTGELFF
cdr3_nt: TGTGCCAGCAGTTACCGAGCGGGGGTGACCGGGGAGCTGTTTTTT

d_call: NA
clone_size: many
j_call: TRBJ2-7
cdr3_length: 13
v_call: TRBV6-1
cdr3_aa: CASSVEHSYEQYF
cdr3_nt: TGTGCCAGCAGTGTAGAGCACTCCTACGAGCAGTACTTC

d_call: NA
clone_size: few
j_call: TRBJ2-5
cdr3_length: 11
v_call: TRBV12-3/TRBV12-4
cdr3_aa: CASSPGQGMYF
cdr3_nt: TGTGCCAGCAGCCCAGGCCAGGGAATGTACTTC

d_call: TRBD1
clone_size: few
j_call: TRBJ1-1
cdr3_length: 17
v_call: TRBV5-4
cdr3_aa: CASSDPGQGTLNTEAFF
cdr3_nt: TGTGCCAGCAGCGATCCGGGACAGGGGACCCTGAACACTGAAGCTTTCTTT

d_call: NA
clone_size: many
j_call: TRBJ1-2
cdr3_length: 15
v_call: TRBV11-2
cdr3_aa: CASSLDLGTESGYTF
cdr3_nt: TGTGCCAGCAGCTTAGATTTGGGGACTGAAAGCGGCTACACCTTC

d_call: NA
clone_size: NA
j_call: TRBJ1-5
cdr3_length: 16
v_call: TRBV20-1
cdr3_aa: CSARVYRAGGNQPQHF
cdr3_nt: TGCAGTGCTAGAGTTTATCGAGCGGGAGGCAATCAGCCCCAGCATTTT